The next 10 T cell receptor beta chains were all read from a single sample in a study of blood T cell repertoires in COVID-19. Method: immunoSEQ multiplex PCR; TCRdb's copy keeps in-frame clones and lacks some. The sample has approximately 270,000 clones, 89% seen once; the top ten hold 2% to 2.5%. Material: peripheral blood. The receptors stem from a man aged 50-59 years with acute or convalescent COVID-19.

This clone has at least ten counts. The chain couples TRBV15 to TRBJ2-5; TRBD1 is a possible D gene (5 bases). V dropped 4 bases and J dropped 5 bases, with 11 bases sitting between them. Germline CDR1 and CDR2: LNHNV and YYDKDF (reference sequence). The CDR3 has 13 residues. Here the CDR3 reads CATSTDSHETQYF. CDR3 nucleotide sequence: TGTGCCACCAGCACTGACAGTCACGAGACCCAGTACTTC. Complete variable domain (other parts from reference TRBV15 and TRBJ2-5): DAMVIQNPRYQVTQFGKPVTLSCSQTLNHNVMYWYQQKSSQAPKLLFHYYDKDFNNEADTPDNFQSRRPNTSFCFLDIRSPGLGDTAMYLCATSTDSHETQYFGPGTRLLVL.

The V call is TRBV29-1, the J call TRBJ2-7; 7 nucleotides agree with TRBD1. Trimming took 6 bases from V and 2 from J; bases not matched to a gene: 10. CDR1 SQVTM and CDR2 ANQGSEA come from the germline V gene. The CDR3 length is 14 residues. The CDR3 sequence: CSVFGQDPPYEQYF. DNA for the CDR3: TGCAGCGTATTCGGACAGGACCCTCCCTACGAGCAGTACTTC.

The chain links TRBV3-1 (or the pseudogene TRBV3-2) to TRBJ1-1; the D gene is possibly TRBD1 (5 bases). V was shortened by 0 bases and J by 0 bases, with 11 bases between the two germline ends. Germline loops: CDR1 LGHDT, CDR2 YNNKEL (reference sequence). The CDR3 runs to 16 residues. For the CDR3, the DNA is TGTGCCAGCAGCCAAGATCGGGGCGGGGTGAACACTGAAGCTTTCTTT. This codes for CASSQDRGGVNTEAFF.

This clone has only a few counts. The chain carries TRBV6-2 or TRBV6-3 and TRBJ1-2; D perhaps matches TRBD1 (6 bases). This CDR3 comprises 17 residues. Trimming cost V 0 bases and J 6 bases, with 20 bases left between them. Germline V gives CDR1 MNHEY, CDR2 SVGEGT. CDR3 sequence (DNA): TGTGCCAGCAGTTACTCGAAGGCAGGGGAGAGATACGATGGCTACACCTTC. Protein: CASSYSKAGERYDGYTF.

This chain uses TRBV10-3 with TRBJ1-2; D unresolved. Looked up from germline, CDR1 is ENHRY and CDR2 is SYGVKD. CDR3 size: 14 residues. Trimming pared 2 bases from V and 2 bases from J, leaving 9 bases between. In nucleotides, the CDR3 is TGTGCCATCAGTGAGGGGGAGAGGAACTATGGCTACACCTTC. This translates into CAISEGERNYGYTF.

This sequence joins TRBV13 and TRBJ2-1, with a possible D match to TRBD1 (6 bases). Trimming left V 8 bases short and J 3 bases short, with 14 bases between. In germline, CDR1 is PRHDT, CDR2 FYEKMQ (reference sequence). CDR3 length equals 14 residues. The DNA of the CDR3 is TGTGCCAGCCGTACCTGGACAGTCTACAATGAGCAGTTCTTC. Amino acid sequence: CASRTWTVYNEQFF. Complete variable domain (other parts from reference TRBV13 and TRBJ2-1): AAGVIQSPRHLIKEKRETATLKCYPIPRHDTVYWYQQGPGQDPQFLISFYEKMQSDKGSIPDRFSAQQFSDYHSELNMSSLELGDSALYFCASRTWTVYNEQFFGPGTRLTVL.

Concerning this clone itself: The sample has other DNA sequences that encode this CDR3 too. CDR3 bases: TGCGCCAGCTCGCTGAAGCTTGACACTGAAGCTTTCTTT. It encodes CASSLKLDTEAFF. The chain carries TRBV5-1 and TRBJ1-1; the D is unclear. Germline V gene data show CDR1 as SGHRS and CDR2 as YFSETQ. This CDR3 spans 13 amino acids. Trimming removed 7 bases at V and 3 bases at J, with 13 bases between. Together with reference TRBV5-1 and TRBJ1-1, the CDR3 gives the full variable domain: KAGVTQTPRYLIKTRGQQVTLSCSPISGHRSVSWYQQTPGQGLQFLFEYFSETQRNKGNFPGRFSGRQFSNSRSEMNVSTLELGDSALYLCASSLKLDTEAFFGQGTRLTVV.

V is TRBV12-3 or TRBV12-4 and J is TRBJ1-1; 7 bases align to TRBD1. With 5 bases clipped from V and 4 bases from J, the junction kept 4 bases outside the gene matches. The CDR3 spans 13 residues. CDR3 region: CASSLRQGTEAFF. The CDR3 nucleotides read TGTGCCAGCAGTCTTAGACAGGGCACTGAAGCTTTCTTT.

The CDR3 protein is CASPPRANNEQFF. The CDR3 DNA follows: TGTGCCAGCCCCCCCAGGGCAAACAATGAGCAGTTCTTC. The chain is built from TRBV7-9 and TRBJ2-1; tentatively, D is TRBD1 (5 bases). The CDR3 is 13 residues long. V was pared by 8 bases and J by 5 bases, with 13 bases between. CDR1 and CDR2 from the germline V gene are SEHNR and FQNEAQ (reference sequence).

This chain links TRBV18 with TRBJ1-1; D not certain. CDR1 is KGHSH and CDR2 is LQKENI in the germline V gene. V shed 5 bases and J shed 1 base, with 8 bases lying between them. CDR3 length equals 13 residues. The CDR3 coding sequence is TGTGCCAGCTCAGGGCAGGCGAACACTGAAGCTTTCTTT. Translating it yields CASSGQANTEAFF.